This entry lists 4 T cell receptor beta chains sequenced from one sample in a study of monozygotic twins with inflammatory bowel disease. TCRdb reprocessed the 5' RACE reads and stores each CDR3 protein as one record, lacking DNA. Its table records 440,000 or so distinct CDR3 sequences. The sample consisted of blood. Receptor source: a human donor with ulcerative colitis or Crohn's disease, or a healthy co-twin of an affected twin (not recorded which).

The genes are TRBV3-1 and TRBJ2-5. The CDR3 spans 14 residues. Germline V gene lookup returns CDR1 LGHDT and CDR2 YNNKEL (reference sequence). The CDR3 here is CASSRRTDKETQYF.

CDR3 amino acids: CASSQAGTSGDEQYF. The chain uses TRBV4-3 and TRBJ2-7; TCRdb reports TRBD2, a call that lacks DNA to check it against. Looked up from germline, CDR1 is LGHNA and CDR2 is YSLEER. This CDR3 region has 15 residues.

The chain recombines TRBV5-1 with TRBJ2-1; TCRdb gives TRBD1 as the D gene, but with no DNA this cannot be confirmed. CDR1 is SGHRS and CDR2 is YFSETQ in the germline V gene. CDR3 length equals 16 residues. This CDR3 reads CASSFHSGASYNEQFF.

The chain combines TRBV7-6 with TRBJ2-3; TCRdb designates TRBD2, a call that cannot be tested without DNA. Germline V gives CDR1 SGHVS, CDR2 FNYEAQ. This CDR3 is built from 16 residues. This CDR3 reads CASSPSAGVGTDTQYF.